This entry lists 18 T cell receptor beta chains sequenced from one sample in a study of tumor-infiltrating lymphocytes in primary liver carcinoma. The investigators made TCR beta cDNA from about 510 ng total RNA, using a constant-region primer. The TCR beta library was amplified through three nested multiplex PCR rounds in a modified ARM-PCR procedure. The first two PCR rounds, approximately 11 cycles each, used TRBV1-TRBV30 forward primers and a C-beta reverse primer. One entry per CDR3 protein, called by TCRdb with MiXCR from the multiplex PCR reads. In the table there are about 33,000 distinct CDR3 sequences, 76% of which are singletons. Co-extraction of RNA and DNA was performed on roughly 17-32 mg of unsorted bulk tissue. Sequences were obtained from liver tumor tissue from sampling region 5. Stated subset: tumor region T5, tumor centre. These receptors were collected from a man in his forties or fifties with primary liver carcinoma and hepatitis B virus infection.

For this clonotype: One end of the junction varies from germline; a read error may be responsible. The V gene is TRBV7-2, the J gene TRBJ2-1, with 7 bases identical to TRBD2. The V gene's germline CDR1 is SGHTA and CDR2 FQGNSA. The CDR3 consists of 15 residues. The CDR3 DNA sequence: TGTGCCAGCAGCTCCCTAGTGGGAGGGCCCCATGAGCTGTTCTTC. Its protein product is CASSSLVGGPHELFF.

In regard to this clonotype: The junction shows a germline mismatch at one end, possibly a read error. CDR3 region: CAGSQGEGSGQLNNQPQHF. CDR3 DNA sequence: TGTGCCGGCAGCCAAGGGGAGGGATCGGGACAGCTTAACAATCAGCCCCAGCATTTT. V is TRBV4-2 and J is TRBJ1-5; TRBD1 matches 7 bases. Germline V CDR1 and CDR2: LGHNA, YNFKEQ. This CDR3 has 19 residues.

Points on this clonotype: The junction does not match germline at one end; this may be a read error. The V gene is TRBV11-2, the J gene TRBJ2-3; the D gene is possibly TRBD2 (5 bases). This CDR3 is built from 15 residues. Germline-derived CDR1 and CDR2 are SGHAT and FQNNGV. CDR3 bases: TGTGCCAGCAGCTTACCCGGACTGAGGCCGGATACGCAATATTTT. This gives the protein CASSLPGLRPDTQYF.

The CDR3 DNA reads TGTGCCAGTAGGCCCGGGCGGGCAGCATCCTTTTACGAGCAGTACTTC. Translation gives CASRPGRAASFYEQYF. The gene calls are TRBV6-5 and TRBJ2-7; possibly TRBD2 for D (5 bases). The CDR3 runs 16 residues. Germline assignment: CDR1 MNHEY and CDR2 SVGAGI. V was pared by 9 bases and J by 4 bases, with 25 bases between.

This clonotype was picked up many times. The CDR3 bases are TGTGCCAGCAGCCCCCGGACTAGCGGGGATGAGCAGTTCTTC. Residues: CASSPRTSGDEQFF. The chain recombines TRBV12-3 or TRBV12-4 with TRBJ2-1; 12 bases map to TRBD2. With 6 bases clipped from V and 8 bases from J, the junction kept 5 bases outside the gene matches. This CDR3 spans 14 amino acids.

Of note for this clonotype: A much larger clone differs by one base, so this may be a read error. This chain links TRBV4-1 with TRBJ2-2; D tentatively reads TRBD1 or TRBD2 (5 bases each). From germline, CDR1 is MGHRA and CDR2 YSYEKL. The CDR3 runs to 16 residues. The CDR3 protein is CASSHWRGVNIGELFF. The DNA for the CDR3 is TGCGCCAGCAGCCACTGGAGAGGGGTGAACATCGGGGAGCTGTTTTTT.

With respect to this clonotype: The CDR3 does not end in the conserved phenylalanine or tryptophan, so this is likely a read error. The J gene is TRBJ2-1, the V gene TRBV11-3, with D hard to call. This CDR3 is built from 13 residues. Germline V gene sequence: CDR1 SGHNT, CDR2 YENEEA. Here the CDR3 reads CVSSLEPVNEQFI. In nucleotides, the CDR3 is TGTGTCAGCAGCTTAGAGCCTGTGAATGAGCAGTTCATC.

The CDR3 DNA reads TGTGTTAGCAGCCTGCCGGACAGGGAATCTTTCTTT. Its translation: CVSSLPDRESFF. This chain connects TRBV11-2 to TRBJ1-1, with 8 positions matching TRBD1. CDR3 size: 12 residues. Germline V CDR1 and CDR2: SGHAT, FQNNGV. The variable domain in full, completed from reference TRBV11-2 and TRBJ1-1, reads EAGVAQSPRYKIIEKRQSVAFWCNPISGHATLYWYQQILGQGPKLLIQFQNNGVVDDSQLPKDRFSAERLKGVDSTLKIQPAKLEDSAVYLCVSSLPDRESFFGQGTRLTVV.

Concerning this clonotype: A junction end diverges from the germline sequence, so it may reflect a read error. The chain couples TRBV5-5 to TRBJ2-7, with D uncertain. The CDR3 contains 15 residues. Germline V CDR1 and CDR2: SGHKS, YYEKEE (reference sequence). Here the CDR3 reads CASNLADLRTYEQCF. The CDR3 coding sequence is TGTGCTAGCAACTTGGCCGATTTGAGAACCTACGAGCAGTGCTTC.

Comments on this clonotype: An end of the junction does not agree with germline; a read error may underlie this. This chain links TRBV6-5 with TRBJ1-1, with D possibly matching TRBD1 (5 bases). The CDR3 is 14 amino acids. Germline lookup yields CDR1 MNHEY and CDR2 SVGAGI. The CDR3 DNA reads as TGTGCCAGCAGATCCGGGACGCTGGACACTAAAGCTTTCTTT. Translated, it gives CASRSGTLDTKAFF.

This clonotype was observed a single time. One end of the junction varies from germline; a read error may be responsible. V usage is TRBV11-2 and J usage is TRBJ2-2, with D perhaps TRBD2 (5 bases). The CDR3 contains 17 residues. Germline V lookup: CDR1 SGHAT, CDR2 FQNNGV. The CDR3 DNA reads as TGTGCCAGCAGCTTAGCATTAGGAAGGGCGGGCACCGGGGAGCTGTTCTTT. This translates into CASSLALGRAGTGELFF.

This chain connects TRBV5-1 to TRBJ2-3; TRBD2 is a possible D gene (5 bases). Germline V gene sequence: CDR1 SGHRS, CDR2 YFSETQ. The CDR3 length is 15 residues. The ends were cut back, 4 bases at V and 1 base at J, with 13 bases in the middle. The CDR3 protein is CASSLIARGTDTQYF. The CDR3 coding sequence is TGCGCCAGCAGCCTGATAGCGAGAGGCACAGATACGCAGTATTTT.

V gene TRBV4-3 combines with J gene TRBJ2-7; 8 bases align to TRBD2. CDR1 is LGHNA, CDR2 YSLEER, per germline. V lost 1 base, J lost 3 bases, and 14 bases stayed unmatched. The CDR3 contains 18 residues. The CDR3 loop is CASSQAVAGGLISYEQYF. CDR3 DNA sequence: TGCGCCAGCAGCCAAGCTGTGGCGGGGGGTCTCATTAGCTACGAGCAGTACTTC.

As to this clonotype: The conserved final phenylalanine or tryptophan is absent from the CDR3, which likely points to a read error. Because the CDR3's place on the DNA is in doubt, the DNA is left out and the CDR3 is given as listed by TCRdb. V gene TRBV4-2 combines with J gene TRBJ1-1. CDR1 is LGHNA, CDR2 YNFKEQ, per germline. The CDR3 is 15 residues long, counting both termini. The CDR3 here is CASSQGGDMNTESFI.

As regards this clonotype: One junction end does not reproduce the germline sequence, and a read error may be involved. CDR3 coding DNA: TGTGCCAGCGGCCAGGGGGGCTTGGCGGGCGAGCAGTACTTC. Its translation: CASGQGGLAGEQYF. This chain uses TRBV4-2 with TRBJ2-7; D perhaps matches TRBD1 (7 bases). CDR1 and CDR2 from the germline V gene are LGHNA and YNFKEQ. This CDR3 is built from 14 residues.

A note on this clonotype: The junction departs from germline at one end; a sequencing error may be responsible. The genes are TRBV10-2 and TRBJ1-2; D is undetermined. The CDR3 has 12 amino acids. The germline CDR1 and CDR2 sequences are WSHSY and SAAADI. The CDR3 DNA reads as TGCGCCAGCACCGGAACAGCCTATGACTACACCTTC. This encodes CASTGTAYDYTF.

CDR3 amino acids: CASSAGYSGANVLTF. The DNA of the CDR3 is TGCGCCAGCAGCGCCGGATACTCTGGGGCCAACGTCCTGACTTTC. V and J are TRBV5-1 and TRBJ2-6; D is ambiguous. Germline assignment: CDR1 SGHRS and CDR2 YFSETQ. The ends were cut back, 4 bases at V and 0 bases at J, with 8 bases in the middle. This CDR3 region has 15 residues.

Concerning this clonotype: The junction differs from germline at one of its ends, possibly a read error. The CDR3, as DNA: TGTGCCTGCGGTTTACGACAGGGAAATGAAAAACTGCTTTTT. Protein product: CACGLRQGNEKLLF. The V call is TRBV6-2 or TRBV6-3, the J call TRBJ1-4; 7 nucleotides match TRBD1. Germline V gene sequence: CDR1 MNHEY, CDR2 SVGEGT. The CDR3 is made up of 14 amino acids.